The clone carrying this T cell receptor (beta chain) was counted many times. Its antigen is unidentified. These data come from a study of CD8 T cells in ankylosing spondylitis. Each TCR beta library was made by quantitative 5'-RACE that incorporated molecular barcodes. TCRdb reanalysed the 5' RACE reads using MiXCR and keeps one entry per CDR3 protein. Among more than 30,000 distinct CDR3 sequences listed, approximately 11% were seen once. General study points: Clones linked to the disease showed a CD8+ phenotype. They occurred at relatively low frequencies in peripheral blood. In the blood and synovial fluid of reactive arthritis, some motif variants had been previously reported. Blood from ankylosing spondylitis patients appeared to carry a characteristic eight-variant TCR beta motif.

This TCR came from a male donor with ankylosing spondylitis. Sequenced sample: synovial fluid, either unsorted or a sorted T cell fraction (not recorded which).

CDR3 loop: CASSRLAGVRETQYF. In DNA, the CDR3 is TGTGCCAGCAGCCGTCTAGCGGGAGTAAGGGAGACCCAGTACTTC. The chain recombines TRBV11-1 with TRBJ2-5, with 10 bases matching TRBD2. The V segment lost 5 bases and the J segment 5 bases; nucleotides outside the gene matches: 8. There are 15 residues in the CDR3. Germline CDR1 reads SGHAT; CDR2 reads FQDESV (reference sequence).